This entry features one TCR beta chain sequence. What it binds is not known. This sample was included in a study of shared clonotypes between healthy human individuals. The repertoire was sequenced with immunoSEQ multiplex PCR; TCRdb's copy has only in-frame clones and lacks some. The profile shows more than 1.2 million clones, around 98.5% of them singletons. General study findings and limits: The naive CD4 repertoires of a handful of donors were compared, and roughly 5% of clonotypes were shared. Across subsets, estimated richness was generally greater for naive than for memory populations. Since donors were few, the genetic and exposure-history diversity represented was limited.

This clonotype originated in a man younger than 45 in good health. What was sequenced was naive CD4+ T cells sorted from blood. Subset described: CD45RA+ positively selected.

This CDR3 is CASSVRYDLRNEQFF. CDR3 DNA: TGTGCCAGCAGCGTACGGTACGATCTACGAAATGAGCAGTTCTTC. V gene TRBV9 combines with J gene TRBJ2-1; D not certain. Trimming took off 1 base at V and 7 bases at J, with 15 bases between the two ends. The CDR3 loop spans 15 amino acids. Germline lookup yields CDR1 SGDLS and CDR2 YYNGEE.